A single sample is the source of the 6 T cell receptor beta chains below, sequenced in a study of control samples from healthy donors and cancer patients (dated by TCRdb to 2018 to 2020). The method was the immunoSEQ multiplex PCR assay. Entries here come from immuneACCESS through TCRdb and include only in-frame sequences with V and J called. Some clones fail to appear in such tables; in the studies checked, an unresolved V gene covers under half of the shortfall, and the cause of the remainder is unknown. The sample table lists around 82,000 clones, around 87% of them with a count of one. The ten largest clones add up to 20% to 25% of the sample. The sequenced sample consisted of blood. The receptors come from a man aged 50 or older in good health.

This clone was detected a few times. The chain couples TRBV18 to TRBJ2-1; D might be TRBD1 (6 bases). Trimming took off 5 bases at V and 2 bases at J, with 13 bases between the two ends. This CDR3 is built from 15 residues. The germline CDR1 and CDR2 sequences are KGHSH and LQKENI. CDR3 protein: CASSSRDKAYNEQFF. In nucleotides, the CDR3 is TGTGCCAGCTCATCCCGGGACAAGGCCTACAATGAGCAGTTCTTC.

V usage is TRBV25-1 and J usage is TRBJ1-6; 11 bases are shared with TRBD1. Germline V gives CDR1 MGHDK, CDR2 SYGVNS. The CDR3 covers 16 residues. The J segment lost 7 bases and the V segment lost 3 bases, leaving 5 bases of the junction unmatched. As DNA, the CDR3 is TGTGCCAGCAGTGACCCCGGACAGGGGGCGAATTCACCCCTCCACTTT. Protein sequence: CASSDPGQGANSPLHF.

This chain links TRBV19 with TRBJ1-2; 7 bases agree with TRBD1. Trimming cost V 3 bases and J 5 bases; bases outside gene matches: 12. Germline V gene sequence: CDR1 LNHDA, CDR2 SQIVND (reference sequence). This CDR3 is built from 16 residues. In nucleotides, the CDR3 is TGTGCCAGTAGTATCGACAGGGACGTTACTCTATATGGCTACACCTTC. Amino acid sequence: CASSIDRDVTLYGYTF.

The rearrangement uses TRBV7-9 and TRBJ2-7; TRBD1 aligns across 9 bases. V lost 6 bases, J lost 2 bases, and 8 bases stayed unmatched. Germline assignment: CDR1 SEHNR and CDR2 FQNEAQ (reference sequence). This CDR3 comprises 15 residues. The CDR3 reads CASSDTGGRTYEQYF. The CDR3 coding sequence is TGTGCCAGCAGTGATACAGGGGGCAGGACCTACGAGCAGTACTTC.

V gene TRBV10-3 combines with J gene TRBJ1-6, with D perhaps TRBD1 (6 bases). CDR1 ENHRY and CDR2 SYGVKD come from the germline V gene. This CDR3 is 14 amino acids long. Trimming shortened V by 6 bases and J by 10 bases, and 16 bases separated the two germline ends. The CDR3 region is CAISPDGGGSPLHF. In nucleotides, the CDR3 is TGTGCCATCAGCCCAGATGGGGGCGGCTCACCCCTCCACTTT.

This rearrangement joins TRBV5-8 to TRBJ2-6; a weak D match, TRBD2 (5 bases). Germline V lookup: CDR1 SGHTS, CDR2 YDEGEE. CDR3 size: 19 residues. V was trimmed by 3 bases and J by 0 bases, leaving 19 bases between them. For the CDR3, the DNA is TGTGCCAGCAGCTCTAGGCGTGAGGACTGGCTCTCTGGGGCCAACGTCCTGACTTTC. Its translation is CASSSRREDWLSGANVLTF.